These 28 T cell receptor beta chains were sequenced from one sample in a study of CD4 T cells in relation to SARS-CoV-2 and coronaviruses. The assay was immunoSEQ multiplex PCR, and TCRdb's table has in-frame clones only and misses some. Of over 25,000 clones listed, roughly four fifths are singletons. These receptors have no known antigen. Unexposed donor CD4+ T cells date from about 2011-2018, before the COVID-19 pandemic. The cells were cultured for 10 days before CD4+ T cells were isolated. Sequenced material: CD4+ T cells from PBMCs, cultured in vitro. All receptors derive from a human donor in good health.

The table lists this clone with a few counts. For the CDR3, the DNA is TGTGCCAGCAGCGCACGACAGGGACCCCTCTACGAGCAGTACTTC. This translates into CASSARQGPLYEQYF. The rearrangement links TRBV2 to TRBJ2-7; 7 nucleotides match TRBD1. CDR3 length equals 15 residues. CDR1 and CDR2 from the germline V gene are SNHLY and FYNNEI. Trimming cost V 6 bases and J 3 bases; bases outside gene matches: 11. Supplemented by reference TRBV2 and TRBJ2-7, the full variable domain reads EPEVTQTPSHQVTQMGQEVILRCVPISNHLYFYWYRQILGQKVEFLVSFYNNEISEKSEIFDDQFSVERPDGSNFTLKIRSTKLEDSAMYFCASSARQGPLYEQYFGPGTRLTVT.

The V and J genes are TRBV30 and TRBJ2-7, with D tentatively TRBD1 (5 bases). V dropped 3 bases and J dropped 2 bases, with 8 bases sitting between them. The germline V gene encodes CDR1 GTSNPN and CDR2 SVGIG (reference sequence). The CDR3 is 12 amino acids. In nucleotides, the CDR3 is TGTGCCTGGAGGGACACCCCCTACGAGCAGTACTTC. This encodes CAWRDTPYEQYF.

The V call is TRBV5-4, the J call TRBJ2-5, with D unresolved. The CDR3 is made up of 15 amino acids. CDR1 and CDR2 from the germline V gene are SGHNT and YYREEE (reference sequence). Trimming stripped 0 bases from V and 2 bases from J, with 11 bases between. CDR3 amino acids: CASSLDLGLQETQYF. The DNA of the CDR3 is TGTGCCAGCAGCTTGGATCTGGGCTTACAAGAGACCCAGTACTTC.

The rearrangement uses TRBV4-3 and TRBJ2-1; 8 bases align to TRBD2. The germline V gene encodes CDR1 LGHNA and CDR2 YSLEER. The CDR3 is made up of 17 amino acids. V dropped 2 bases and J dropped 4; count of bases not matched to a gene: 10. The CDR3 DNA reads TGCGCCAGCAGCCAATCCTTCGGGAGGGCGAATTACAATGAGCAGTTCTTC. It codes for CASSQSFGRANYNEQFF.

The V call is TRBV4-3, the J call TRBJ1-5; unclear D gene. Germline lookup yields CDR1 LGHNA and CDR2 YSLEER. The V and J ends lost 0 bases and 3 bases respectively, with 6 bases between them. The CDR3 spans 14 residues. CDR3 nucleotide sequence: TGCGCCAGCAGCCAAGATAGCTACAATCAGCCCCAGCATTTT. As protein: CASSQDSYNQPQHF.

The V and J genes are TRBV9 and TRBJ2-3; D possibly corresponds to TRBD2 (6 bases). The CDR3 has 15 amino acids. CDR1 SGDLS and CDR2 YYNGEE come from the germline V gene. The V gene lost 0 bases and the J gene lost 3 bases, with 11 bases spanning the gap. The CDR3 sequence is CASSVGGGLTDTQYF. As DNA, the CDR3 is TGTGCCAGCAGCGTAGGTGGGGGGTTGACAGATACGCAGTATTTT.

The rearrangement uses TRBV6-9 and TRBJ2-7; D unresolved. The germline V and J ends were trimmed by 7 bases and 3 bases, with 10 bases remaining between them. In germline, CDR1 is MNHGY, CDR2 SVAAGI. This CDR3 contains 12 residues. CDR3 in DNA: TGTGCCAGCACGCACACACACTACGAGCAGTACTTC. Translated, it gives CASTHTHYEQYF.

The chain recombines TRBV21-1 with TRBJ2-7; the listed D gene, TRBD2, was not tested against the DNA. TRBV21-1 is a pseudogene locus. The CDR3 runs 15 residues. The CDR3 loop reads CASSKDHKSGCEQYF. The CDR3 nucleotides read TGTGCCAGCAGCAAAGACCATAAGTCGGGGTGCGAGCAGTACTTC.

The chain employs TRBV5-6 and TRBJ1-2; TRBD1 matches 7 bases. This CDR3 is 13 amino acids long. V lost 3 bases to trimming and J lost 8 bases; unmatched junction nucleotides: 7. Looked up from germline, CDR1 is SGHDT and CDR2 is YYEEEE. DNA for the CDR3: TGTGCCAGCAGCTCCTTAAGGGGGCAGGGCTACACCTTC. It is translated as CASSSLRGQGYTF.

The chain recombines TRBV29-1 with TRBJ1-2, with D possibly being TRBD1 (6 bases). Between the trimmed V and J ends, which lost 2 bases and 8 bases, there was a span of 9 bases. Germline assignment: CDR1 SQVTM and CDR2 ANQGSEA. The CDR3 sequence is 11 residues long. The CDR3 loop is CSVERGSGYTF. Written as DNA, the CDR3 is TGCAGCGTTGAAAGGGGGTCGGGCTACACCTTC. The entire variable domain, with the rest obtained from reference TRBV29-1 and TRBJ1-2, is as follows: SAVISQKPSRDICQRGTSLTIQCQVDSQVTMMFWYRQQPGQSLTLIATANQGSEATYESGFVIDKFPISRPNLTFSTLTVSNMSPEDSSIYLCSVERGSGYTFGSGTRLTVV.

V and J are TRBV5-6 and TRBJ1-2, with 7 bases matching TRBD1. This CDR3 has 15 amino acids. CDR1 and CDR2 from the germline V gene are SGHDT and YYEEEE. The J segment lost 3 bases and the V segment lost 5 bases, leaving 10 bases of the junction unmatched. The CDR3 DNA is TGTGCCAGCAGTCGACAGGGAATGGTTGACTATGGCTACACCTTC. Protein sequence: CASSRQGMVDYGYTF.

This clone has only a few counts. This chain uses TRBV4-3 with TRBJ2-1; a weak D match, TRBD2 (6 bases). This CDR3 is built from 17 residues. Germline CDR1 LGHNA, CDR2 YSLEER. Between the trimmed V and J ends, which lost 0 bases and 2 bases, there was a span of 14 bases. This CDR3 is CASSQESLANTYNEQFF. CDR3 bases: TGCGCCAGCAGCCAAGAAAGTCTAGCGAATACCTACAATGAGCAGTTCTTC.

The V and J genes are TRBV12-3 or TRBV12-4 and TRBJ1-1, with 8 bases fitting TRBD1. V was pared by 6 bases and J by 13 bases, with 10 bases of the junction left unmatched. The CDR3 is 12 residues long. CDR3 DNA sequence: TGTGCCAGCAGCTTCTCAGGGGGCTACGGTTTCTTT. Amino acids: CASSFSGGYGFF.

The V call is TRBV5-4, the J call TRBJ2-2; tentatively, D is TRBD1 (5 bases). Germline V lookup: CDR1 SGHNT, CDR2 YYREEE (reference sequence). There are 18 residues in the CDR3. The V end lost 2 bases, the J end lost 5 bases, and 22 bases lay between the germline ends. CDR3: CASSFSLGPAHDTGELFF. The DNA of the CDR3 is TGTGCCAGCAGCTTTTCTCTGGGGCCGGCTCATGATACCGGGGAGCTGTTTTTT.

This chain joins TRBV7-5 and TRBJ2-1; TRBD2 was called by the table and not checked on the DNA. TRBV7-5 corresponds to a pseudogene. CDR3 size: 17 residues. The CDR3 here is CARSPKLSSGRGHEQFF. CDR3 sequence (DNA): TGTGCCAGAAGCCCAAAACTTTCTAGCGGGAGAGGGCATGAGCAGTTCTTC.

This CDR3 is CASSLGLHQETQYF. DNA of the CDR3: TGTGCCAGCAGCTTGGGACTACACCAAGAGACCCAGTACTTC. The chain carries TRBV7-2 and TRBJ2-5, with 7 bases fitting TRBD2. Trimming took 3 bases from V and 0 from J; bases not matched to a gene: 1. The germline gives CDR1 SGHTA, CDR2 FQGNSA. The CDR3 is 14 residues long.

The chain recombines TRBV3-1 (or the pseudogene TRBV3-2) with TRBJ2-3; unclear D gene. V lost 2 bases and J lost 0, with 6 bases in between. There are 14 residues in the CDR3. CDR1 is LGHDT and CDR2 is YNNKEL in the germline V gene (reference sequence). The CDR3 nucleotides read TGTGCCAGCAGCCAACAAGATAGCACAGATACGCAGTATTTT. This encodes CASSQQDSTDTQYF.

The CDR3 DNA sequence: TGCGCCAGCAGCTGGGACTCCTCTCCCAGCTCTGGAAACACCATATATTTT. This gives the protein CASSWDSSPSSGNTIYF. V and J are TRBV5-1 and TRBJ1-3; D is possibly TRBD1 (5 bases). The CDR3 is made up of 17 amino acids. Germline CDR1 SGHRS, CDR2 YFSETQ. V shed 3 bases and J shed 0 bases, with 16 bases lying between them. The full variable domain, with the rest looked up from reference TRBV5-1 and TRBJ1-3, is KAGVTQTPRYLIKTRGQQVTLSCSPISGHRSVSWYQQTPGQGLQFLFEYFSETQRNKGNFPGRFSGRQFSNSRSEMNVSTLELGDSALYLCASSWDSSPSSGNTIYFGEGSWLTVV.

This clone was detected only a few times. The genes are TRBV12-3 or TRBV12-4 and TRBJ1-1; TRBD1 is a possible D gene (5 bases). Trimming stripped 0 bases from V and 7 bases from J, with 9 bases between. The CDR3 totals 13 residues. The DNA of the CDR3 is TGTGCCAGCAGTTTAGCGGCCGGGGGTGAAGCTTTCTTT. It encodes CASSLAAGGEAFF.

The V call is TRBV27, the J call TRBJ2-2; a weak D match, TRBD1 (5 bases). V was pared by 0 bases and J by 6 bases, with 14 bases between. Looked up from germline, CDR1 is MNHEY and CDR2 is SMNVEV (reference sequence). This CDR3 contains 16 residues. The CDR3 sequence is CASSLSLGWGAGELFF. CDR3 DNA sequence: TGTGCCAGCAGTTTATCCTTGGGGTGGGGCGCCGGGGAGCTGTTTTTT.

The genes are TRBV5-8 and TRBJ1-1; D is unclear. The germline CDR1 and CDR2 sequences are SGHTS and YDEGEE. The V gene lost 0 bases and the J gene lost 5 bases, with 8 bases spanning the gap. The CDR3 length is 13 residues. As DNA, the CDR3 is TGTGCCAGCAGCTTGGTCCGGAGAACTGAAGCTTTCTTT. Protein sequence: CASSLVRRTEAFF.

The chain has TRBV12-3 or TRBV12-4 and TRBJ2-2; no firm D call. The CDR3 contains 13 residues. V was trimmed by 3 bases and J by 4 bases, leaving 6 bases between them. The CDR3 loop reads CASSFGSTGELFF. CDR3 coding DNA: TGTGCCAGCAGTTTCGGCAGCACCGGGGAGCTGTTTTTT.

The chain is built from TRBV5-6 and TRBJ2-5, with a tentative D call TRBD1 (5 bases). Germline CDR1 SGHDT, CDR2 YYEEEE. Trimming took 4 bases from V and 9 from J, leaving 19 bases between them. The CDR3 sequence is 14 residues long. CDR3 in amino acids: CASSLDKGLGAQYF. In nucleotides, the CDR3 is TGTGCCAGCAGCCTAGACAAGGGGTTAGGGGCCCAGTACTTC. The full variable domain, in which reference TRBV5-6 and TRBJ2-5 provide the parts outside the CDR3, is DAGVTQSPTHLIKTRGQQVTLRCSPKSGHDTVSWYQQALGQGPQFIFQYYEEEERQRGNFPDRFSGHQFPNYSSELNVNALLLGDSALYLCASSLDKGLGAQYFGPGTRLLVL.

CDR3: CASSSSKGPGELFF. The DNA for the CDR3 is TGTGCCAGTAGTTCCTCTAAAGGCCCCGGGGAGCTGTTTTTT. This chain connects TRBV19 to TRBJ2-2; D gene uncertain. From germline, CDR1 is LNHDA and CDR2 SQIVND (reference sequence). The V end was cut by 5 bases, the J end by 6 bases, with 13 bases between. The CDR3 loop spans 14 amino acids.

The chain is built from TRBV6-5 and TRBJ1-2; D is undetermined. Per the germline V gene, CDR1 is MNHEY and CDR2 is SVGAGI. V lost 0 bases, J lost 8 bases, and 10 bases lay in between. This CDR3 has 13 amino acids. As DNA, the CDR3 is TGTGCCAGCAGTTACTCTTCCAGGTCCGGCTACACCTTC. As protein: CASSYSSRSGYTF.

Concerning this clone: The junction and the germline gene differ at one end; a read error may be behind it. CDR3 protein: CAISEPQGRGHNQQFF. CDR3 coding DNA: TGTGCCATCAGTGAGCCCCAGGGGAGGGGGCACAATCAGCAGTTCTTC. V usage is TRBV10-3 and J usage is TRBJ2-1; D might be TRBD1 or TRBD2, each matching 7 bases. Germline V gene data show CDR1 as ENHRY and CDR2 as SYGVKD. The CDR3 covers 16 residues.

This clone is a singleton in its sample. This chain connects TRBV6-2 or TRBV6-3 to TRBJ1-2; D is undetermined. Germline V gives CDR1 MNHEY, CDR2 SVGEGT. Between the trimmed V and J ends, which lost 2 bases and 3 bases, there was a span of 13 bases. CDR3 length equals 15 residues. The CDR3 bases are TGTGCCAGCAGTTACCCCTTGCCGGGCGACTATGGCTACACCTTC. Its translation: CASSYPLPGDYGYTF.

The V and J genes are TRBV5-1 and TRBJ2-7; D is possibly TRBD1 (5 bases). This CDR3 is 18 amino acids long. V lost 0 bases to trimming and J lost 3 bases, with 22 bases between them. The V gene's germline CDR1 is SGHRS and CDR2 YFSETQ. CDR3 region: CASSLAWGRKDTGYEQYF. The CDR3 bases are TGCGCCAGCAGCTTGGCCTGGGGTCGGAAGGACACGGGCTACGAGCAGTACTTC.